The sequence of this T cell receptor beta chain was determined in a study of cytomegalovirus exposure and HLA in healthy donors (dated by TCRdb to 2017 to 2019). Turning to the overall study: An earlier analysis of fewer than 750 of the donors reported under 300 Gb of sequence data and some 110 million unique TCR beta sequences obtained from roughly 170 million T cells. To decide whether each TCR beta V gene segment behaved as functional or pseudogenic, an earlier analysis of fewer than 750 of the donors relied on high-throughput TCR beta sequencing. The later analysis used no new phenotypic data to find candidate immune exposures, relying instead on TCR beta sequences and their occurrence across donors. The study was designed to test whether signatures of past pathogen exposure could be identified by cataloging public T cell receptors. Donor age, sex, ethnicity and CMV serostatus were collected together with the repertoire data. The study used immunosequencing to profile the T cell repertoires of 670 or so subjects and linked those repertoires to cytomegalovirus serostatus. Of the roughly 410 genotyped donors, roughly 80% were placed in the genetic ancestry cluster associated with self-reported Caucasian donors. Every repertoire in the discovery cohort had been generated on one and the same sequencing platform. HLA typing covered class I and class II loci at four-digit resolution. Besides the first cohort of roughly 700 subjects, a separate validation cohort made up of over 95 different subjects was used. Among 398 genotyped donors of the cohort, an average of approximately 240,000 unique TCR beta nucleotide sequences was sequenced per donor, of which 15% to 20% were non-productive. A later analysis re-examined previously published TCR beta repertoires from just over 650 donors and added high-resolution HLA genotyping to investigate patterns of TCR occurrence. A later genetic analysis took genome-wide SNP genotypes for about 60% of the roughly 670 donors and used that subset as a discovery cohort. To predict cytomegalovirus infection status, the study combined high-throughput TCR immunosequencing, statistical association of individual TCRs with disease status, and machine learning. Roughly 300 gigabases of sequencing data and 78 million or so unique TCR sequences were included in an early release covering several hundred HLA-typed donors. Roughly 5 DR-DQ haplotypes were handled as single units for association and clustering, since linkage in the cohort was strong. The number of donors typed differed by locus, with roughly 629-640 for A, B, C, DRB1 and DQB1, roughly 520 for DQA1, about 610 for DPA1, and 450 to 480 for DPB1. Results the study describes overall, beyond this receptor: The classifier was reported to diagnose cytomegalovirus status with high specificity and sensitivity in both the original and validation cohorts. Because the 87-base-pair reads could not distinguish some IMGT-functional V segments, including TRBV6-2 and TRBV6-3, those segments were excluded. Roughly 15 rarely observed V segments, including chromosome 9 orphons, were excluded from the earlier analysis of several hundred of the donors because counts were too low. Three of the identified cytomegalovirus-associated TCR beta chains were confirmed in vitro to be specific for cytomegalovirus antigens. Immune exposure information for the cohort was limited to CMV serostatus. A group of highly shared sequence variants was considered likely to be a technical artifact of the sequencing pipeline. A later analysis found that HLA-associated TCR beta chains were more clonally expanded and had lower generation probabilities than equally common non-associated chains. An earlier analysis of approximately 530 of the donors showed that most TCR beta V segments appeared in productive rearrangements either about 87% or about 30% of the time, which broadly matched IMGT annotations. While some public TCRs were present in many individuals, most TCR sequences turned up only very rarely across donors. In a later analysis, TCR association rates were found to vary across HLA loci, with the most associated TCRs seen for DRB1 alleles and the fewest for HLA-C alleles. A total of roughly 160 TCR beta chains were listed by the study as associated with cytomegalovirus. Correlated functional status among segregating V segments might be attributable to linkage disequilibrium, but an unknown experimental factor could not be ruled out. According to a later genetic analysis, donors in an Asian-associated ancestry cluster had fewer N-insertions in productive TCRs than the approximately 670-donor mean. In a later analysis, most CMV-associated TCR beta chains were found to appear HLA-restricted, with HLA associations seemingly driven largely by CMV exposure. Presence/absence analyses assumed roughly uniform sequencing depth across donors, an assumption that may not hold. A further reported finding was that TCR beta sequences accurately predicted the HLA-A and HLA-B alleles for most subjects in the first cohort. The cohort was sequenced for TCR beta chains only, and without alpha or paired-chain data the features that could be detected were limited. In a later genetic analysis, a missense DCLRE1C variant was associated with V-gene and J-gene trimming of TCR beta chains, and the association was replicated in an independent cohort. HLA typing was unavailable for some donors at each locus, so association tests used only the typed subset. In a later analysis, several top co-occurrence clusters were reported to appear linked to parvovirus B19, influenza, CMV and Epstein-Barr virus. The authors suggested that the approach could potentially be generalized to other disease states and immunological phenotypes. Specific HLA alleles were associated with 15,000 to 20,000 TCR beta sequences at a false discovery rate of 0.05 in a later analysis. When HLA alleles, especially DR and DQ, strongly co-occurred, TCR associations were difficult to assign to individual alleles.

The cohort comprised some 680 healthy bone marrow donors. At the time of sampling, all cohort members were nominally healthy, though unrecorded immune exposures were likely present. The donor was CMV seronegative and belonged to the group of around 350 seronegative cohort members. Every donor gave a peripheral blood sample, and the peripheral blood mononuclear cells from that sample were used for TCR beta sequencing. The Qiagen DNeasy Blood Extraction Kit was used to extract genomic DNA from the blood cell samples. On this clone itself: The antigen this receptor binds is unknown. Base quality data are lacking; no much larger clone is found one base away.

The germline V gene (reference sequence) supplies CDR1 MNHEY and CDR2 SMNVEV. The CDR3 covers 18 residues, taking in both the cysteine and the phenylalanine. Of all the DNA, just the CDR3 is kept, 54 bases in frame from base 1. After removal of 1 base from V and 2 bases from J, the junction retains 10 bases not matched to a gene. Libraries were built with the immunoSEQ multiplex PCR assay. The multiplex PCR relied on a mix of 60 forward primers for TCR Vbeta segments and 13 reverse primers for TCR Jbeta segments. The CDR3 region of rearranged TCR beta genes was amplified from genomic DNA with a multiplex PCR assay. Amplified TCR beta libraries were sequenced as 87-base-pair reads on the Illumina HiSeq System. On the authors' methods: A later analysis counted some 80 million unique TCR beta chains across the 550 to 800 repertoires, and roughly 10 million of these chains were shared by at least two donors. Raw reads were error-corrected and collapsed into unique sequences by a nearest-neighbor algorithm in which closely related sequences were merged to remove PCR and sequencing errors. Alignment of CDR3 sequences to IMGT reference sequences was used to assign V, D and J gene segments. For a sequence to be retained, a match of at least six nucleotides was required to both a V gene segment and a J gene segment. A rearrangement counted as productive if the CDR3 had no stop codons and remained in frame with V and J, and every other rearrangement counted as non-productive. Following IMGT convention, CDR3 was defined as the stretch from the second conserved V-encoded cysteine to the conserved J-encoded phenylalanine. The earlier analysis of around 640 of the donors excluded sequences that lacked an unambiguous match to a single V gene segment. In an earlier analysis of several hundred of the donors, V segments were called functional above 56.7% productive rearrangements and were called segregating when the between-donor standard deviation exceeded 5%. A statistical classification framework was built for diagnosing cytomegalovirus status from the catalog of TCR beta chain sequences. V and J gene assignment, in a later analysis, came from comparing TCR nucleotide sequences with IMGT/GENE-DB human TR gene sequences. A later analysis assigned CDR3 sequences and most-parsimonious VDJ recombination scenarios with the TCRdist pipeline. In a later analysis, each TCR beta chain was defined by its CDR3 amino acid sequence together with its V-gene family, and reads without a unique V-gene family were excluded. A later analysis removed 550 to 700 highly shared, low-generation-probability nucleotide sequences to deal with suspected cross-contamination and a sequencing artifact. A later analysis calculated a clonal expansion index for each public chain from normalized within-repertoire ranks of inferred template counts. In a later analysis, generation probabilities were computed using a VDJ recombination model fitted to out-of-frame rearrangements, and the results were checked against IGoR. A later analysis scored TCR-TCR, TCR-HLA and TCR-CMV co-occurrence with hypergeometric tests, applying a repertoire-size bias correction to TCR pairs. False discovery rates were estimated in a later analysis by permuting HLA or CMV assignments 20 times. In a later analysis, co-occurring TCRs were grouped with DBSCAN, and TCRdist sequence similarity was added when clustering was performed within HLA-allele-positive subsets. For co-occurrence clustering, repertoires with fewer than 30,000 or more than 120,000 public chains were excluded, along with 5 or 6 repertoires with anomalous nucleotide sharing. TCRdb mirrors the immuneACCESS table, restricted to in-frame sequences. Some clones are absent from its copies; in checked studies, under half trace to an unresolved V gene, and the reason for the others is unknown. The V and J calls and clone size are taken from that table; D and trimming were inferred from the DNA. The sample profile shows 200,000 to 250,000 clones; about 80% of them were found once. 0.63% of the sample belongs to the ten largest clones.

Sequenced sample: PBMCs. The chain links TRBV27 with TRBJ2-7; TRBD1 agrees with 11 junctional bases. This sequence was found in a man aged 18 to 29 in good health and CMV-seronegative. The DNA sequence is as follows: TGTGCCAGCAGTTTATTGAGGGTGAGGGGACAGGGGGCCTACGAGCAGTACTTC. Translated, it reads CASSLLRVRGQGAYEQYF.